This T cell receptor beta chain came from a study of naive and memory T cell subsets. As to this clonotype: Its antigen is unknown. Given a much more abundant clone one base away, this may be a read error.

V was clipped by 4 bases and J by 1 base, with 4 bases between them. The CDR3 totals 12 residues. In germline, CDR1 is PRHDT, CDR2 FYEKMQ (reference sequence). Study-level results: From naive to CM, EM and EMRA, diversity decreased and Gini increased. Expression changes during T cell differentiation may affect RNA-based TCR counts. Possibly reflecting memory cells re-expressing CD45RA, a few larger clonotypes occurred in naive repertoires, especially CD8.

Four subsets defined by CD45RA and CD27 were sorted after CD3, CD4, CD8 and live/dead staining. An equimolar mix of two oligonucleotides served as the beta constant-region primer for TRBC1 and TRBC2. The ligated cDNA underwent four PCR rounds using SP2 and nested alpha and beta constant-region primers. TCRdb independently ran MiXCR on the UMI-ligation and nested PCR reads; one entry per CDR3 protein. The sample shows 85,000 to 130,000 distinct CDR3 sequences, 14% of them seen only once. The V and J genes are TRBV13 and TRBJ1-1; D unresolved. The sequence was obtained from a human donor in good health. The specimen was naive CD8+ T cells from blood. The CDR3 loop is CASSWGNTEAFF. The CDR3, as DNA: TGTGCCAGCAGCTGGGGGAACACTGAAGCTTTCTTT.